This entry is about one TCR beta chain. Its antigen is currently not known. Within one base of it there is no much larger clone, and no base qualities were kept. The sample belongs to a study of a mutant IDH1 vaccine in newly diagnosed glioma (dated by TCRdb to the early 2020s). For the wider study: Eight vaccinations were administered to patients in weeks 1, 3, 5, 7, 11, 15, 19 and 23, corresponding to visits V03 through V10. Vaccination started 4-6 weeks after radiotherapy alone, or was given together with temozolomide cycles in the groups whose treatment included chemotherapy. Of the roughly 33 treated patients, approximately 62% were male and about 38% were female, and the mean age was approximately 40 years. Prior to enrollment, standard therapy consisting of radiotherapy alone, temozolomide alone, or radiochemotherapy with temozolomide had been administered to patients, with the combination being received by most patients. Peripheral blood was collected at six visits: V03 (baseline), V05, V07, V10, V12 and V13. Longitudinal TCRB deep sequencing was performed for about two dozen treated patients wherever samples were available for exploratory analyses.

The library was made by the immunoSEQ multiplex PCR assay. Rearranged TCR beta chain sequences were amplified using the hsTCRB Kit according to the manufacturer's protocol. An Illumina MiSeq was used to sequence the TCRB libraries. In the authors' own workflow: The kit vendor's proprietary platform handled demultiplexing, trimming and gene mapping. The immuneACCESS repertoire file appears here via TCRdb, limited to in-frame rearrangements. These files lack a portion of the clones; in checked studies, under half of the deficit traces to unresolved V genes, and the cause of the others is not known. The DNA was the basis for D and trimming; V, J and clone size are from that table. For this sample the table gives 40,000 to 55,000 clones, of which roughly 90% were detected only once. The ten largest clones take up under 2.5% of the sample. The sample's time point, from its label and the paper: week 11, during vaccination. A 20-mer mutant IDH1 peptide at 300 micrograms in Montanide made up each vaccine dose, which was injected subcutaneously together with topical imiquimod. The donors had newly diagnosed IDH1-mutant astrocytomas of WHO grade 3 or 4 that showed loss of nuclear ATRX. The samples were drawn from NOA16, a multicentre, single-arm, open-label phase I trial in Germany that tested a mutant IDH1 peptide vaccine in humans for the first time. Genomic DNA for TCRB sequencing was extracted from EDTA blood using the DNeasy Blood and Tissue Kit.

What the research found in general, with its limitations: Pseudoprogression appeared unrelated to alterations in the top peripheral T cell clonotypes detected by TCRB sequencing. Availability determined which PBMC samples were chosen for TCRB deep sequencing. The authors noted that analyses of patient blood samples could not be reproduced because of sample limitations. Immune responses induced by the vaccine were seen in 90% to 95% of patients across multiple MHC alleles.

V is cut back by 0 bases and J by 7 bases, with 5 bases in the junction unmatched. There are 14 amino acids in the CDR3, from cysteine to phenylalanine inclusive. Here the CDR3 DNA is all that survives: 42 bases in frame from base 1. As encoded in the germline V gene, CDR1 is MGHRA while CDR2 is YSYEKL. The V and J genes are TRBV4-1 and TRBJ2-7; TRBD1 agrees with 8 junctional bases. The TCR sequence derives from a man aged 45-60 years with glioma. This sample comprised PBMCs, obtained from a glioma patient whose treatment included an IDH1 peptide vaccine. The CDR3 region reads CASSQDWQGAEQYF. The DNA sequence is given as TGCGCCAGCAGCCAAGATTGGCAGGGGGCGGAGCAGTACTTC.